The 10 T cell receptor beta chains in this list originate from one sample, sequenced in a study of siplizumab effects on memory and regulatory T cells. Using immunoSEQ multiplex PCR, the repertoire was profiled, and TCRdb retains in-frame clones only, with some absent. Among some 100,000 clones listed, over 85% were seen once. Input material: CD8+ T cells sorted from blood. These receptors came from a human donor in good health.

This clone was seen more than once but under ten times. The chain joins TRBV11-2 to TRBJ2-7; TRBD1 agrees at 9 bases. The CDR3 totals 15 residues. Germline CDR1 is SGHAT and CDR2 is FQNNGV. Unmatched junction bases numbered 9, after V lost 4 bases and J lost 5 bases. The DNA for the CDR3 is TGTGCCAGCAGCTCCACCGGGACAGGGATCCACGAGCAGTACTTC. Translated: CASSSTGTGIHEQYF. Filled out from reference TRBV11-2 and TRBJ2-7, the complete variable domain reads EAGVAQSPRYKIIEKRQSVAFWCNPISGHATLYWYQQILGQGPKLLIQFQNNGVVDDSQLPKDRFSAERLKGVDSTLKIQPAKLEDSAVYLCASSSTGTGIHEQYFGPGTRLTVT.

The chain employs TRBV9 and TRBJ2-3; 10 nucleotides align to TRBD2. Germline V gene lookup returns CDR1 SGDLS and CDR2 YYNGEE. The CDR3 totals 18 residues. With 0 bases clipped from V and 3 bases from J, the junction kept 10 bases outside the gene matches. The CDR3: CASSVESSSGSGTDTQYF. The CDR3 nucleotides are TGTGCCAGCAGCGTAGAGTCTTCTAGCGGGAGTGGTACAGATACGCAGTATTTT.

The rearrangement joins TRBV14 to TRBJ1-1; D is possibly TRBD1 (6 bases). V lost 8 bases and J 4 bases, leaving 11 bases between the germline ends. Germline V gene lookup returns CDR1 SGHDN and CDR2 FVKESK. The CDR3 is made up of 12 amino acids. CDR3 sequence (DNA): TGTGCCAGCGGAGGGGGGGGCACTGAAGCTTTCTTT. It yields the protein CASGGGGTEAFF.

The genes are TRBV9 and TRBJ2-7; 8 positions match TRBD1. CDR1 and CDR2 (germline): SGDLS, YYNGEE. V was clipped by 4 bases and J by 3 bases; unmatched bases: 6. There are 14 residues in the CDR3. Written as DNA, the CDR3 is TGTGCCAGCAGCCCCGGGACAGGAAGCTACGAGCAGTACTTC. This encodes CASSPGTGSYEQYF.

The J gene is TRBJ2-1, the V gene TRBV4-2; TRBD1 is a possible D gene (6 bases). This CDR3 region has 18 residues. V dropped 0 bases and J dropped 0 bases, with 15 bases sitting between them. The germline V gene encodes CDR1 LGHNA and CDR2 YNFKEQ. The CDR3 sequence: CASSQDSKGDDSYNEQFF. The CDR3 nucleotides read TGTGCCAGCAGCCAAGATTCAAAGGGGGACGACTCCTACAATGAGCAGTTCTTC.

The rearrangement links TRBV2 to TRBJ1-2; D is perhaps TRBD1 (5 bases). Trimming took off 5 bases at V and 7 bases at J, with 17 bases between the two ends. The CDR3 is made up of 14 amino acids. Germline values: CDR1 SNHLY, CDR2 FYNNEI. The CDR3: CASSKRGELGGYTF. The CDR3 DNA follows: TGTGCCAGCAGTAAAAGGGGAGAGCTTGGTGGCTACACCTTC.

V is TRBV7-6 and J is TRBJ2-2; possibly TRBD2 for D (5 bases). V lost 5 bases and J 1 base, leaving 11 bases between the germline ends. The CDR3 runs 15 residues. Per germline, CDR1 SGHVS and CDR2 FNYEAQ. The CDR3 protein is CASSQTRLNTGELFF. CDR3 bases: TGTGCCAGCAGCCAAACTAGGTTGAACACCGGGGAGCTGTTTTTT.

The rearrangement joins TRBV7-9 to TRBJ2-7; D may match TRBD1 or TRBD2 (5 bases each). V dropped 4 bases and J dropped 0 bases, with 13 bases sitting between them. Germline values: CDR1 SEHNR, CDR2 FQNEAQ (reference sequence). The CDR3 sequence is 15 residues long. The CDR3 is CASSSRDGDSYEQYF. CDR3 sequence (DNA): TGTGCCAGCAGCTCCCGGGACGGTGACTCCTACGAGCAGTACTTC. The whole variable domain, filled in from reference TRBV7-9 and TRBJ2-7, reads DTGVSQNPRHKITKRGQNVTFRCDPISEHNRLYWYRQTLGQGPEFLTYFQNEAQLEKSRLLSDRFSAERPKGSFSTLEIQRTEQGDSAMYLCASSSRDGDSYEQYFGPGTRLTVT.

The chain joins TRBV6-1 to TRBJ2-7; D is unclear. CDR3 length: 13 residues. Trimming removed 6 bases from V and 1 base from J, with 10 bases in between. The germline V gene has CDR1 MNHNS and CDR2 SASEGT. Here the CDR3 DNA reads TGTGCCAGCAGGAACCGCCAATCCTACGAGCAGTACTTC. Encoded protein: CASRNRQSYEQYF.

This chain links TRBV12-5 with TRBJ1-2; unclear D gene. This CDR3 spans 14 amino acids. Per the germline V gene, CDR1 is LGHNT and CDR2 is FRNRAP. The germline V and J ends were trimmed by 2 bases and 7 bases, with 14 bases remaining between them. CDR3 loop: CASGLPDLIVGYTF. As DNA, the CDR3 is TGTGCTAGTGGTTTGCCAGACCTTATTGTTGGCTACACCTTC.